These 20 T cell receptor beta chains were sequenced from one sample in a study of T cell responses to AZD1222 COVID-19 vaccine. Only in-frame clones appear in the TCRdb table, and some are missing; sequencing was by immunoSEQ multiplex PCR. The sample has around 120,000 clones, around 88% seen once. Here the sequenced sample was peripheral blood, taken 28 days after the second AZD1222 dose. These TCRs come from an adult who received the AZD1222 COVID-19 vaccine.

In its sample, this clone was seen once. This chain uses TRBV5-6 with TRBJ2-1; 8 bases match TRBD2. The CDR3 has 16 amino acids. The J segment lost 1 base and the V segment lost 4 bases, leaving 7 bases of the junction unmatched. Germline CDR1 and CDR2: SGHDT and YYEEEE. The CDR3 reads CASSDGPSGSYNEQFF. CDR3 DNA: TGTGCCAGCAGCGACGGCCCTAGCGGGTCCTACAATGAGCAGTTCTTC.

This rearrangement joins TRBV19 to TRBJ1-1; 8 bases line up with TRBD1. J was trimmed by 0 bases and V by 3 bases; bases with no gene match: 6. This CDR3 contains 16 residues. Germline CDR1 LNHDA, CDR2 SQIVND (reference sequence). As DNA, the CDR3 is TGTGCCAGTAGTATTGGACAGGGCTTAATGAACACTGAAGCTTTCTTT. Its translation: CASSIGQGLMNTEAFF.

V usage is TRBV13 and J usage is TRBJ1-1; 10 bases are a match to TRBD1. V was pared by 1 base and J by 3 bases, with 5 bases of the junction left unmatched. The CDR3 contains 16 residues. Germline V gene data show CDR1 as PRHDT and CDR2 as FYEKMQ (reference sequence). CDR3 in DNA: TGTGCCAGCAGCTTAGCCGGGACAGGGGTTTACACTGAAGCTTTCTTT. Its translation: CASSLAGTGVYTEAFF.

The gene calls are TRBV9 and TRBJ2-3, with 7 bases matching TRBD2. The CDR3 has 15 residues. The germline CDR1 and CDR2 sequences are SGDLS and YYNGEE. J was trimmed by 3 bases and V by 2 bases; bases with no gene match: 6. The CDR3 DNA reads TGTGCCAGCAGCGTTTTTGGCGGGAGAACAGATACGCAGTATTTT. It specifies CASSVFGGRTDTQYF. Combining the CDR3 with reference TRBV9 and TRBJ2-3 gives the whole variable domain DSGVTQTPKHLITATGQRVTLRCSPRSGDLSVYWYQQSLDQGLQFLIQYYNGEERAKGNILERFSAQQFPDLHSELNLSSLELGDSALYFCASSVFGGRTDTQYFGPGTRLTVL.

V usage is TRBV9 and J usage is TRBJ2-5; D is ambiguous. Trimming took 4 bases from V and 4 from J, leaving 11 bases between them. This CDR3 has 13 residues. CDR1 is SGDLS and CDR2 is YYNGEE in the germline V gene. The CDR3 bases are TGTGCCAGCAGCCCCCCCTACCGAGAGACCCAGTACTTC. Translation: CASSPPYRETQYF. Drawing the rest from reference TRBV9 and TRBJ2-5, the complete variable domain is DSGVTQTPKHLITATGQRVTLRCSPRSGDLSVYWYQQSLDQGLQFLIQYYNGEERAKGNILERFSAQQFPDLHSELNLSSLELGDSALYFCASSPPYRETQYFGPGTRLLVL.

CDR3 DNA sequence: TGTGCCAGCAGCTCGCAGGGGGCTGGGGAAAAACTGTTTTTT. Translation: CASSSQGAGEKLFF. The V gene is TRBV7-9, the J gene TRBJ1-4, with TRBD1 matching over 8 bases. This CDR3 spans 14 amino acids. Germline CDR1 and CDR2: SEHNR and FQNEAQ (reference sequence). Germline trimming cut 4 bases from V and 8 bases from J; bases unmatched to any gene: 6.

The rearrangement joins TRBV6-5 to TRBJ1-2; 8 bases fit TRBD1. After removal of 6 bases from V and 6 bases from J, the junction contained 6 bases not matched to a gene. Germline assignment: CDR1 MNHEY and CDR2 SVGAGI. The length of the CDR3 is 13 residues. The CDR3 sequence is CASRATGENGYTF. The CDR3 DNA follows: TGTGCCAGCAGAGCGACAGGGGAGAATGGCTACACCTTC.

The chain has TRBV27 and TRBJ2-7; no reliable D call. Germline CDR1 and CDR2: MNHEY and SMNVEV (reference sequence). V was clipped by 3 bases and J by 3 bases, with 9 bases between them. The CDR3 is 13 amino acids. The CDR3 region is CASSFSMGYEQYF. The CDR3 nucleotides are TGTGCCAGCAGTTTTAGCATGGGCTACGAGCAGTACTTC.

CDR3 in DNA: TGTGCCAGCAGTGAATATAGAGCTAGCGGGAGGAAGAGAGAGACCCAGTACTTC. Translation: CASSEYRASGRKRETQYF. The chain recombines TRBV25-1 with TRBJ2-5, with 11 bases matching TRBD2. Germline V lookup: CDR1 MGHDK, CDR2 SYGVNS. Trimming cost V 0 bases and J 4 bases; bases outside gene matches: 10. The CDR3 loop spans 18 amino acids.

The rearrangement uses TRBV7-2 and TRBJ1-3; 10 nucleotides agree with TRBD1. The CDR3 extends over 14 amino acids. Germline CDR1 is SGHTA and CDR2 is FQGNSA. V shed 8 bases and J 1 base; nucleotides not matched to a gene: 2. CDR3 nucleotides: TGTGCCAGCGGACAGGGGGGTTCTGGAAACACCATATATTTT. Amino acids: CASGQGGSGNTIYF.

The gene calls are TRBV5-1 and TRBJ2-3; TRBD2 might be the D (7 bases). The length of the CDR3 is 17 residues. V gave up 1 base and J gave up 3 bases, with 18 bases separating them. Per germline, CDR1 SGHRS and CDR2 YFSETQ. CDR3 coding DNA: TGCGCCAGCAGCTTGTTGGGGGGGCTCTCGGGGACAGATACGCAGTATTTT. Its translation is CASSLLGGLSGTDTQYF.

With respect to this clone: At one end the junction does not follow the germline gene, possibly because of a read error. V gene TRBV7-9 combines with J gene TRBJ1-5; D ambiguous. Germline values: CDR1 SEHNR, CDR2 FQNEAQ (reference sequence). This CDR3 has 12 residues. The CDR3 DNA sequence: TGTGCCAGCAGCCTTCCCAATCGGCCCCAGCATTTT. Translation gives CASSLPNRPQHF.

The CDR3 here is CASNRLAGGYEQFF. The CDR3 coding sequence is TGTGCCAGCAACCGACTAGCGGGAGGGTACGAGCAGTTCTTC. This chain connects TRBV7-9 to TRBJ2-1; 14 bases align to TRBD2. This CDR3 is built from 14 residues. Germline CDR1 and CDR2: SEHNR and FQNEAQ (reference sequence). Trimming removed 7 bases from V and 10 bases from J; junction bases left unmatched: 6.

V and J are TRBV4-1 and TRBJ2-3; D assignment may be TRBD1 or TRBD2 (7 bases each). This CDR3 is 15 amino acids long. The germline V gene has CDR1 MGHRA and CDR2 YSYEKL. V lost 4 bases, J lost 3 bases, and 14 bases lay in between. DNA for the CDR3: TGCGCCAGCAGCCGGGAGGGACAGTTGACAGATACGCAGTATTTT. Its translation: CASSREGQLTDTQYF.

The chain joins TRBV6-5 to TRBJ2-1; 12 bases match TRBD2. From germline, CDR1 is MNHEY and CDR2 SVGAGI. The CDR3 sequence is 16 residues long. With 0 bases clipped from V and 9 bases from J, the junction kept 6 bases outside the gene matches. In DNA form, the CDR3 reads TGTGCCAGCAGTTACTCCGCTAGCGGGAGGGCCAGTGAGCAGTTCTTC. Translated: CASSYSASGRASEQFF.

Comments on this clone: Distinct nucleotide sequences in the sample also encode this CDR3. The chain combines TRBV5-4 with TRBJ2-7; 9 bases fit TRBD1. The CDR3 spans 15 residues. Trimming removed 0 bases from V and 4 bases from J; junction bases left unmatched: 5. Germline loops: CDR1 SGHNT, CDR2 YYREEE (reference sequence). CDR3 sequence reads: CASSLGGQGAYEQYF. CDR3 bases: TGTGCCAGCAGCTTGGGGGGACAGGGTGCATACGAGCAGTACTTC. The entire variable domain, with the rest obtained from reference TRBV5-4 and TRBJ2-7, is as follows: ETGVTQSPTHLIKTRGQQVTLRCSSQSGHNTVSWYQQALGQGPQFIFQYYREEENGRGNFPPRFSGLQFPNYSSELNVNALELDDSALYLCASSLGGQGAYEQYFGPGTRLTVT.

This clone was seen a handful of times. The rearrangement uses TRBV12-3 or TRBV12-4 and TRBJ2-2; D ambiguous. V was cut by 4 bases and J by 4 bases, with 4 bases left in between. This CDR3 contains 12 residues. The CDR3 DNA reads as TGTGCCAGCAGTTGGGCCACCGGGGAGCTGTTTTTT. Amino acid sequence: CASSWATGELFF.

The chain couples TRBV6-5 to TRBJ2-7; 12 nucleotides line up with TRBD2. Germline values: CDR1 MNHEY, CDR2 SVGAGI. This CDR3 region has 16 residues. V lost 2 bases and J lost 5; bases outside the gene matches: 7. The CDR3, as DNA: TGTGCCAGCAGTTACCTACCACTAGCGGGAGGAAACGAGCAGTACTTC. Translation: CASSYLPLAGGNEQYF.

The rearrangement links TRBV6-4 to TRBJ2-1; tentative D call: TRBD1 (5 bases). This CDR3 comprises 13 residues. Trimming took off 3 bases at V and 5 bases at J, with 8 bases between the two ends. CDR1 is MRHNA, CDR2 SNTAGT, per germline. CDR3 in amino acids: CASSEGRDNEQFF. DNA for the CDR3: TGTGCCAGCAGTGAAGGCAGGGACAATGAGCAGTTCTTC.

This clone was observed a few times. The chain employs TRBV28 and TRBJ2-7; 9 bases line up with TRBD2. Germline V lookup: CDR1 MDHEN, CDR2 SYDVKM. The CDR3 extends over 16 amino acids. Trimming at V came to 6 bases and at J to 4 bases, leaving 13 bases not matched to a gene. The chain's CDR3 is CASSRILLAGDYEQYF. The CDR3 bases are TGTGCCAGCAGCAGGATCCTACTAGCGGGTGATTACGAGCAGTACTTC. The full variable domain, in which reference TRBV28 and TRBJ2-7 provide the parts outside the CDR3, is DVKVTQSSRYLVKRTGEKVFLECVQDMDHENMFWYRQDPGLGLRLIYFSYDVKMKEKGDIPEGYSVSREKKERFSLILESASTNQTSMYLCASSRILLAGDYEQYFGPGTRLTVT.